The entry that follows covers one TCR beta chain sequence. These data belong to a study of CD8 T cells in Susac syndrome. RNA, at about 0.45 to 1 ug, was reverse transcribed with random hexamers. TCRdb reanalysed the immunoSEQ multiplex PCR reads using MiXCR and keeps one entry per CDR3 protein. The table includes some 120,000 distinct CDR3 sequences, less than 95% detected once. In germline, CDR1 is SGHRS, CDR2 YFSETQ. The length of the CDR3 is 16 residues. Trimming left V 0 bases short and J 0 bases short, with 10 bases between. This receptor was taken from a human donor with multiple sclerosis. Sample: CD4+ T cells from PBMCs. The chain joins TRBV5-1 to TRBJ2-1; D unresolved. The CDR3 is CASSLAPQDSYNEQFF. CDR3 nucleotides: TGCGCCAGCAGCTTGGCCCCTCAGGACTCCTACAATGAGCAGTTCTTC.